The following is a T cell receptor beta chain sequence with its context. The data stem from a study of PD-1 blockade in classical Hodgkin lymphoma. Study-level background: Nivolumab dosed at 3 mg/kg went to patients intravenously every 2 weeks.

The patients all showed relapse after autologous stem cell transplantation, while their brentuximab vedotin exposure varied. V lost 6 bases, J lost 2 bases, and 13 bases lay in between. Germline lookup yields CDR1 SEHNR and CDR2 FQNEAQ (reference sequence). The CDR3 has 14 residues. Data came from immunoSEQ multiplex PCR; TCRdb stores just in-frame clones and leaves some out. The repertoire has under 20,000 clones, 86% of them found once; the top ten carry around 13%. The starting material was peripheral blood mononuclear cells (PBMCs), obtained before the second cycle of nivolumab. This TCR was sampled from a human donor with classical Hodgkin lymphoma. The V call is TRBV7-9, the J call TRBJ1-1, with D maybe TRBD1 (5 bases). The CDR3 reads CASRYTGENTEAFF. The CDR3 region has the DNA TGTGCCAGCAGATACACAGGAGAAAACACTGAAGCTTTCTTT.